These 27 T cell receptor beta chains were all obtained from the same sample, sequenced in a study of cytomegalovirus exposure and HLA in healthy donors. Vbeta (60) and Jbeta (13) primers were used in the PCR. Sequenced by immunoSEQ multiplex PCR; TCRdb stores in-frame clones only, minus some. This table holds 80,000 or so clones. Input material: PBMCs. These TCRs come from a man aged 50 to 59 in good health and CMV-seropositive.

The chain carries TRBV7-3 and TRBJ2-2, with a tentative D call TRBD2 (5 bases). This CDR3 spans 15 amino acids. V was cut by 5 bases and J by 2 bases, with 12 bases left in between. Germline assignment: CDR1 SGHTA and CDR2 FQGTGA. The CDR3 DNA sequence: TGTGCCAGCAGCCACGGACTGGAAAACACCGGGGAGCTGTTTTTT. As protein: CASSHGLENTGELFF. The full variable domain, with the rest looked up from reference TRBV7-3 and TRBJ2-2, is GAGVSQTPSNKVTEKGKYVELRCDPISGHTALYWYRQSLGQGPEFLIYFQGTGAADDSGLPNDRFFAVRPEGSVSTLKIQRTERGDSAVYLCASSHGLENTGELFFGEGSRLTVL.

The chain is built from TRBV6-5 and TRBJ2-7; TRBD2 matches 11 bases. V shed 2 bases and J 7 bases; nucleotides not matched to a gene: 7. CDR1 and CDR2 from the germline V gene are MNHEY and SVGAGI. The CDR3 has 15 amino acids. For the CDR3, the DNA is TGTGCCAGCAGTTACATGCTAGCGGGAGGAGGAGAGCAGTACTTC. Translating it yields CASSYMLAGGGEQYF.

V gene TRBV2 combines with J gene TRBJ1-1; D unclear. V lost 1 base, J lost 0 bases, and 6 bases lay in between. The CDR3 covers 14 residues. Germline lookup yields CDR1 SNHLY and CDR2 FYNNEI. CDR3 sequence (DNA): TGTGCCAGCAGTGAAGAAGGAGTGAACACTGAAGCTTTCTTT. Amino acid sequence: CASSEEGVNTEAFF.

This chain uses TRBV9 with TRBJ2-3, with TRBD2 matching 7 bases. Trimming took 0 bases from V and 3 from J; bases not matched to a gene: 7. CDR1 and CDR2 (germline): SGDLS, YYNGEE. The CDR3 covers 16 residues. The chain's CDR3 is CASSVGAGIGTDTQYF. In DNA, the CDR3 is TGTGCCAGCAGCGTAGGAGCGGGGATTGGGACAGATACGCAGTATTTT.

The J gene is TRBJ2-5, the V gene TRBV13; 8 nucleotides match TRBD2. The CDR3 is 16 amino acids. In germline, CDR1 is PRHDT, CDR2 FYEKMQ (reference sequence). V lost 3 bases, J lost 1 base, and 7 bases stayed unmatched. CDR3: CASSFGRGDGQETQYF. CDR3 sequence (DNA): TGTGCCAGCAGCTTCGGGCGGGGGGATGGCCAAGAGACCCAGTACTTC.

J is TRBJ2-3 and V is TRBV11-1, with 13 bases that match TRBD2. Germline V lookup: CDR1 SGHAT, CDR2 FQDESV (reference sequence). The CDR3 contains 17 residues. Trimming at V came to 5 bases and at J to 1 base, leaving 6 bases not matched to a gene. The CDR3 protein is CASSPGTSGDGTDTQYF. The DNA of the CDR3 is TGTGCCAGCAGCCCAGGGACTAGCGGGGATGGCACAGATACGCAGTATTTT.

In regard to this clone: At one end, the junction sequence differs from germline, possibly due to a read error. The chain carries TRBV9 and TRBJ2-2; the D gene is possibly TRBD1 (5 bases). Germline CDR1 SGDLS, CDR2 YYNGEE. The CDR3 consists of 14 residues. The CDR3 spells CASSVEGNAGELFF. CDR3 nucleotides: TGTGCCAGCAGCGTAGAGGGGAACGCCGGGGAGCTGTTTTTT.

The chain uses TRBV5-1 and TRBJ1-1, with D unclear. The CDR3 covers 13 residues. Looked up from germline, CDR1 is SGHRS and CDR2 is YFSETQ. V was trimmed by 6 bases and J by 0 bases, leaving 9 bases between them. The CDR3 is CASTDGVNTEAFF. CDR3 nucleotide sequence: TGCGCCAGCACGGACGGGGTGAACACTGAAGCTTTCTTT.

This chain uses TRBV6-5 with TRBJ2-3, with a weak D call TRBD1 (5 bases). The CDR3 is 14 residues long. The germline CDR1 and CDR2 sequences are MNHEY and SVGAGI. V was cut by 4 bases and J by 2 bases, with 10 bases left in between. CDR3 amino acids: CASSLWGDTDTQYF. The CDR3 DNA follows: TGTGCCAGCAGTTTGTGGGGCGACACAGATACGCAGTATTTT.

The V gene is TRBV6-1, the J gene TRBJ1-1; 11 bases match TRBD1. The CDR3 is 14 residues long. CDR1 and CDR2 from the germline V gene are MNHNS and SASEGT. V shed 5 bases and J 5 bases; nucleotides not matched to a gene: 4. CDR3 sequence: CASSTGQGETEAFF. The CDR3 DNA follows: TGTGCCAGCAGTACGGGACAGGGGGAAACTGAAGCTTTCTTT.

The rearrangement joins TRBV5-5 to TRBJ1-5; the D is unclear. The germline V gene has CDR1 SGHKS and CDR2 YYEKEE (reference sequence). Trimming left V 3 bases short and J 9 bases short, with 13 bases between. This CDR3 is 13 amino acids long. The CDR3 loop is CASSSLPERPQHF. CDR3 coding DNA: TGTGCCAGCAGCTCCCTCCCAGAAAGGCCCCAGCATTTT. The full variable domain, rest sourced from reference TRBV5-5 and TRBJ1-5, is DAGVTQSPTHLIKTRGQQVTLRCSPISGHKSVSWYQQVLGQGPQFIFQYYEKEERGRGNFPDRFSARQFPNYSSELNVNALLLGDSALYLCASSSLPERPQHFGDGTRLSIL.

The chain employs TRBV7-2 and TRBJ2-2; D gene ambiguous. V lost 4 bases and J lost 1, with 13 bases in between. Germline CDR1 reads SGHTA; CDR2 reads FQGNSA. This CDR3 is 16 amino acids long. This CDR3 reads CASSSGFLLNTGELFF. As DNA, the CDR3 is TGTGCCAGCAGCTCCGGGTTTCTCTTGAACACCGGGGAGCTGTTTTTT.

The gene calls are TRBV7-3 and TRBJ2-5; TRBD2 matches at 10 bases. The CDR3 sequence is 14 residues long. V dropped 1 base and J dropped 7; count of bases not matched to a gene: 3. Per the germline V gene, CDR1 is SGHTA and CDR2 is FQGTGA. The CDR3 DNA reads TGTGCCAGCAGCTTAATAGCGGGGGGTTCGACCCAGTACTTC. It translates to CASSLIAGGSTQYF.

The V call is TRBV7-3, the J call TRBJ2-2, with D perhaps matching TRBD1 (6 bases). V lost 5 bases and J 5 bases, leaving 12 bases between the germline ends. CDR3 length: 14 amino acids. In germline, CDR1 is SGHTA, CDR2 FQGTGA. For the CDR3, the DNA is TGTGCCAGCAGCCCCCCACAGGGTACCGGGGAGCTGTTTTTT. Residues: CASSPPQGTGELFF.

The gene calls are TRBV4-1 and TRBJ2-5; 8 bases are a match to TRBD2. This CDR3 is 19 amino acids long. V trimming: 0 bases; J trimming: 3 bases; junction bases outside the gene matches: 15. Germline V gene data show CDR1 as MGHRA and CDR2 as YSYEKL. CDR3 sequence: CASSQDRLAGGLTKETQYF. CDR3 DNA: TGCGCCAGCAGCCAAGATAGGCTAGCGGGCGGCCTGACAAAAGAGACCCAGTACTTC.

The CDR3 DNA is TGTGCCAGCACCCGAACGGGGACAGTGAACACTGGGGCCAACGTCCTGACTTTC. Its translation: CASTRTGTVNTGANVLTF. The chain carries TRBV2 and TRBJ2-6, with TRBD1 matching over 7 bases. J lost 2 bases, V lost 7 bases, and 14 bases had no gene match. The CDR3 has 18 residues. Looked up from germline, CDR1 is SNHLY and CDR2 is FYNNEI.

The chain couples TRBV4-2 to TRBJ2-3, with D possibly TRBD1 on 6 matching bases. CDR3 length: 17 residues. CDR1 is LGHNA and CDR2 is YNFKEQ in the germline V gene. V dropped 3 bases and J dropped 0 bases, with 16 bases sitting between them. The CDR3 DNA sequence: TGTGCCAGCAGCCAGGGCGACAGGCAATCTAGCACAGATACGCAGTATTTT. This translates into CASSQGDRQSSTDTQYF.

The chain carries TRBV5-1 and TRBJ1-1, with a tentative D call TRBD1 (6 bases). The CDR3 consists of 15 residues. Trimming removed 0 bases from V and 5 bases from J, with 14 bases in between. Germline assignment: CDR1 SGHRS and CDR2 YFSETQ. CDR3 sequence: CASSLEGGAVTEAFF. CDR3 coding DNA: TGCGCCAGCAGCTTGGAGGGGGGGGCGGTAACTGAAGCTTTCTTT.

CDR3 protein: CASVKSGNYNEQFF. DNA for the CDR3: TGTGCCAGCGTGAAGAGCGGTAACTACAATGAGCAGTTCTTC. The rearrangement uses TRBV2 and TRBJ2-1, with D tentatively TRBD2 (5 bases). Trimming shortened V by 8 bases and J by 3 bases, and 14 bases separated the two germline ends. The CDR3 runs to 14 residues. Germline values: CDR1 SNHLY, CDR2 FYNNEI.

V gene TRBV9 combines with J gene TRBJ2-1; D call uncertain. In germline, CDR1 is SGDLS, CDR2 YYNGEE. V lost 4 bases and J lost 0, with 17 bases in between. This CDR3 is built from 17 residues. The CDR3 DNA reads as TGTGCCAGCAGCTTCGCGTCAGACTTTGACTCCTACAATGAGCAGTTCTTC. The encoded protein is CASSFASDFDSYNEQFF.

The chain is built from TRBV28 and TRBJ1-4; 7 positions agree with TRBD1. This CDR3 has 13 amino acids. After removal of 8 bases from V and 6 bases from J, the junction contained 6 bases not matched to a gene. From germline, CDR1 is MDHEN and CDR2 SYDVKM. CDR3 loop: CASVRGRDEKLFF. For the CDR3, the DNA is TGTGCCAGCGTTAGGGGGCGGGATGAAAAACTGTTTTTT.

J is TRBJ1-1 and V is TRBV4-1, with TRBD1 identical over 8 bases. This CDR3 contains 16 residues. Germline assignment: CDR1 MGHRA and CDR2 YSYEKL. Trimming took 3 bases from V and 1 from J; bases not matched to a gene: 7. The CDR3 DNA follows: TGCGCCAGCAGCCATGCCCAGGGGGCTGGGAACACTGAAGCTTTCTTT. It yields the protein CASSHAQGAGNTEAFF.

V is TRBV5-1 and J is TRBJ2-3; TRBD2 might be the D (6 bases). The V gene's germline CDR1 is SGHRS and CDR2 YFSETQ. V shed 2 bases and J shed 5 bases, with 15 bases lying between them. CDR3 size: 15 residues. The CDR3 protein is CASSLLALGGDTQYF. In DNA, the CDR3 is TGCGCCAGCAGCTTACTCGCGCTCGGGGGAGATACGCAGTATTTT.

The J gene is TRBJ2-7, the V gene TRBV27; TRBD2 matches at 7 bases. V lost 5 bases, J lost 0 bases, and 7 bases stayed unmatched. The CDR3 runs 15 residues. Per germline, CDR1 MNHEY and CDR2 SMNVEV (reference sequence). CDR3 protein: CASSRYSGGSYEQYF. CDR3 in DNA: TGTGCCAGCAGTCGGTACTCGGGGGGCTCCTACGAGCAGTACTTC.

This chain uses TRBV25-1 with TRBJ1-2; 10 nucleotides align to TRBD1. This CDR3 is 15 amino acids long. Germline V gene lookup returns CDR1 MGHDK and CDR2 SYGVNS. J lost 4 bases, V lost 5 bases, and 7 bases had no gene match. CDR3 nucleotides: TGTGCCAGCAGTCCGGACAGGGGGTATGGCTATGGCTACACCTTC. This gives the protein CASSPDRGYGYGYTF.

The chain uses TRBV5-5 and TRBJ1-5; 7 bases align to TRBD1. J gave up 7 bases and V 4 bases, and 11 bases lay outside the gene matches. The CDR3 extends over 15 amino acids. The germline gives CDR1 SGHKS, CDR2 YYEKEE (reference sequence). The CDR3 loop is CASSPGRTGQQPQHF. CDR3 sequence (DNA): TGTGCCAGCAGCCCAGGTAGGACAGGACAGCAGCCCCAGCATTTT.

The chain couples TRBV5-1 to TRBJ1-4; D is possibly TRBD1 (6 bases). Germline V gives CDR1 SGHRS, CDR2 YFSETQ. This CDR3 is built from 16 residues. V lost 4 bases to trimming and J lost 2 bases, with 15 bases between them. Here the CDR3 DNA reads TGCGCCAGCAGCCTACCAACAGGGACGACTAATGAAAAACTGTTTTTT. This gives the protein CASSLPTGTTNEKLFF.